This entry features one TCR beta chain sequence. Its antigen is unidentified. These data come from a study of PD-1 blockade in mismatch repair-deficient tumors. General study results and limits: Tumor-resident clones, often undetectable pretreatment in blood, expanded then contracted after pembrolizumab.

Profiling relied on immunoSEQ multiplex PCR, and the TCRdb table lists in-frame clones only, not all of them. The top ten hold approximately 13% of the sample, which has just under 65,000 clones, roughly 88% seen once. Trimming removed 3 bases from V and 7 bases from J, with 18 bases in between. This CDR3 region has 15 residues. Germline lookup yields CDR1 MDHEN and CDR2 SYDVKM. This chain joins TRBV28 and TRBJ1-2; TRBD1 is a possible D gene (6 bases). The TCR was taken from an adult with mismatch repair-deficient cancer. The specimen comprised peripheral blood, sampled 52 weeks after starting pembrolizumab. The DNA of the CDR3 is TGTGCCAGCAGTTTGGGTACGGGGGCGCTGGGTGGCTACACCTTC. This sequence encodes CASSLGTGALGGYTF.